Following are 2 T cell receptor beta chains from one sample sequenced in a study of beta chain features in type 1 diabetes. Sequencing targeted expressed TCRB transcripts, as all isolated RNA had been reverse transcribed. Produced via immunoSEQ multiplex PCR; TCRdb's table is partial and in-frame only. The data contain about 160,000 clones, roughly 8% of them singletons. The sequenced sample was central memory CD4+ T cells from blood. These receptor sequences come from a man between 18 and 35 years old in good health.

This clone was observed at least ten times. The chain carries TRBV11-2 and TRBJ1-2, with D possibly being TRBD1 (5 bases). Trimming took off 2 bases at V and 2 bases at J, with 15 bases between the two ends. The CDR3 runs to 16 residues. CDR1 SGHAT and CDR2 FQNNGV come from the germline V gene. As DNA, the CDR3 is TGTGCCAGCAGCTTAAGGGGTGACGGGGGAAACTATGGCTACACCTTC. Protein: CASSLRGDGGNYGYTF.

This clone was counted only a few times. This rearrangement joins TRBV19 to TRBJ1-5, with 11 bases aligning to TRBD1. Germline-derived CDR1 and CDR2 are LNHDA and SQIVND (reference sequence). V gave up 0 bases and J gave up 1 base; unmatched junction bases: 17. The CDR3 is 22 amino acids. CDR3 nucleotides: TGTGCCAGTAGTATAGATCATAGGACAGGGGGCCTAATGGATATGAGCAATCAGCCCCAGCATTTT. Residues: CASSIDHRTGGLMDMSNQPQHF.